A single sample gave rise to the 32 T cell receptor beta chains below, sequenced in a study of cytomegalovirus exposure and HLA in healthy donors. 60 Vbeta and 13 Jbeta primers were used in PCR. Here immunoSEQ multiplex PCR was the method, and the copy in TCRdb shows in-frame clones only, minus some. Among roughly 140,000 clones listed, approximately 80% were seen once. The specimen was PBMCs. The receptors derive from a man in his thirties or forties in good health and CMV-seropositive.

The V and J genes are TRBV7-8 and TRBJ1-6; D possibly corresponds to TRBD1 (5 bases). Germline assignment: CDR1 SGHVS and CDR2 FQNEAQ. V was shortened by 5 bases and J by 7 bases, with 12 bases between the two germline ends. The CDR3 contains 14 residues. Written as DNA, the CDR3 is TGTGCCAGCAGCGAAAGGACACTGAATTCACCCCTCCACTTT. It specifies CASSERTLNSPLHF.

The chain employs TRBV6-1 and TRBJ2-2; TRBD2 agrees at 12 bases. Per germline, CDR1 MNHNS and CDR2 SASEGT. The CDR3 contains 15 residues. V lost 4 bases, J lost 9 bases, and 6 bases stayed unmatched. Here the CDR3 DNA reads TGTGCCAGCAGTGCCCTAGCGGGGGGGATCCGGGAGCTGTTTTTT. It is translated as CASSALAGGIRELFF.

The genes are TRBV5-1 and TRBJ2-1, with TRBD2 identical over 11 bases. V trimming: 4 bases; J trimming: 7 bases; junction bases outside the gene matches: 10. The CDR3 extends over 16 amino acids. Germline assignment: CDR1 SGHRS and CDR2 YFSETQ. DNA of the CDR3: TGCGCCAGCAGCATAACCACTAGCGGGAGAAGGAATGAGCAGTTCTTC. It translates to CASSITTSGRRNEQFF.

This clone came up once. Written as DNA, the CDR3 is TGCGCCAGCAGCCGCGGGGACAGGAAGTACAATGAGCAGTTCTTC. Protein: CASSRGDRKYNEQFF. This chain joins TRBV5-1 and TRBJ2-1, with 8 bases aligning to TRBD1. Germline CDR1 is SGHRS and CDR2 is YFSETQ. J was trimmed by 4 bases and V by 4 bases; bases with no gene match: 7. The CDR3 extends over 15 amino acids.

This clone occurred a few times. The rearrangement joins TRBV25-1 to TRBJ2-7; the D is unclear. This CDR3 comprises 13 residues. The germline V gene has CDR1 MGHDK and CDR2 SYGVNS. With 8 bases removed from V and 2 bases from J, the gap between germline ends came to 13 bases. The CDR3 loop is CASSNNPPYEQYF. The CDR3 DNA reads TGTGCCAGCTCGAACAACCCCCCCTACGAGCAGTACTTC.

CDR3 region: CASSLIVVGYEQYF. In nucleotides, the CDR3 is TGCGCCAGCAGCTTGATTGTTGTCGGCTACGAGCAGTACTTC. This chain links TRBV5-1 with TRBJ2-7; D gene ambiguous. This CDR3 spans 14 amino acids. With 1 base removed from V and 3 bases from J, the gap between germline ends came to 11 bases. In germline, CDR1 is SGHRS, CDR2 YFSETQ.

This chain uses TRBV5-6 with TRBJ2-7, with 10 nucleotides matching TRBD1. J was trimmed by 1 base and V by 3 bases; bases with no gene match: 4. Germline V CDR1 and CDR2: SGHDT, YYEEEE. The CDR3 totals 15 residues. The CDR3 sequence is CASSSGTGVSYEQYF. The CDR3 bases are TGTGCCAGCAGCTCCGGGACAGGGGTGTCCTACGAGCAGTACTTC.

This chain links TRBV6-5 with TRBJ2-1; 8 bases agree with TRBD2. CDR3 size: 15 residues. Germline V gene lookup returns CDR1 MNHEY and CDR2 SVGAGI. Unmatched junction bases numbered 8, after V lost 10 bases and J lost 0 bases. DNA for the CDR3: TGTGCCACCCGTCGGGGGGGTATCTCCTACAATGAGCAGTTCTTC. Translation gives CATRRGGISYNEQFF.

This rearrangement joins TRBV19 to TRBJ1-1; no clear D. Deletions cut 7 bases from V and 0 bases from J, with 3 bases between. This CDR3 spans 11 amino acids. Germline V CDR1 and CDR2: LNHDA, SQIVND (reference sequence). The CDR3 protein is CASTVNTEAFF. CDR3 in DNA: TGTGCCAGTACAGTGAACACTGAAGCTTTCTTT.

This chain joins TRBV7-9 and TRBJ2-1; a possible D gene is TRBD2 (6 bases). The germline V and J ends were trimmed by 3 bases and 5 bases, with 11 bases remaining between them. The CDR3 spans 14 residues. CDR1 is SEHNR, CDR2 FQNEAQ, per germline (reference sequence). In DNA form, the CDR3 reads TGTGCCAGCAGCTTCGGGACTGGCAACAATGAGCAGTTCTTC. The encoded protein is CASSFGTGNNEQFF.

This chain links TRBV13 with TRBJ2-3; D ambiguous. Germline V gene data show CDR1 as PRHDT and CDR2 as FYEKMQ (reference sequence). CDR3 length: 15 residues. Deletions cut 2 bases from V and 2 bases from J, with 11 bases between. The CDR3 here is CASSLRQVTTDTQYF. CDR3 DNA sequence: TGTGCCAGCAGCTTAAGGCAGGTTACCACAGATACGCAGTATTTT.

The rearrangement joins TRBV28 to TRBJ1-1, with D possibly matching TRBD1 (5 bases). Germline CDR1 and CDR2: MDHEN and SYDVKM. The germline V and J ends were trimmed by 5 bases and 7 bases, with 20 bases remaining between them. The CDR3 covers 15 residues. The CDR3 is CASSAGGTSEHEAFF. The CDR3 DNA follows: TGTGCCAGCAGTGCGGGGGGGACCTCTGAACATGAAGCTTTCTTT.

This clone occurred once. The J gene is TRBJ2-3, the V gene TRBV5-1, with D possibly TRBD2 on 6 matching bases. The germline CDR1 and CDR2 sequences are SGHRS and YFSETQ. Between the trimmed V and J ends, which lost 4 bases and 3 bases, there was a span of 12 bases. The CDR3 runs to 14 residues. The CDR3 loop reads CASSPARETDTQYF. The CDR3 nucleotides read TGCGCCAGCAGCCCGGCCCGGGAGACAGATACGCAGTATTTT.

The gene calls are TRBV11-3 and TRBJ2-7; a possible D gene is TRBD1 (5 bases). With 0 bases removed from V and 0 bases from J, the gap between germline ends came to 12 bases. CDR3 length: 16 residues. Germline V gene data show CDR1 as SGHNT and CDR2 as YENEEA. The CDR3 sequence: CASSLEQTEDSYEQYF. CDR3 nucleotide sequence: TGTGCCAGCAGCTTAGAGCAGACAGAGGACTCCTACGAGCAGTACTTC.

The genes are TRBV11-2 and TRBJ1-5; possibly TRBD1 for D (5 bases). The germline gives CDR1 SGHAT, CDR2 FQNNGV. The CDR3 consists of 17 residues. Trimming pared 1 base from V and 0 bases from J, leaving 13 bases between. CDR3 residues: CASSLGTGAYSNQPQHF. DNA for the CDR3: TGTGCCAGCAGCTTAGGAACAGGCGCATATAGCAATCAGCCCCAGCATTTT.

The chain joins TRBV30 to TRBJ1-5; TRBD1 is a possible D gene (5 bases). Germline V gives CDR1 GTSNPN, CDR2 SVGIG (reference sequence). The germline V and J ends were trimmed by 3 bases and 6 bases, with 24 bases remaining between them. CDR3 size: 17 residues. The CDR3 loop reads CAWSDDPAGPLGQPQHF. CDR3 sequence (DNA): TGTGCCTGGAGCGACGACCCTGCGGGGCCCCTAGGTCAGCCCCAGCATTTT.

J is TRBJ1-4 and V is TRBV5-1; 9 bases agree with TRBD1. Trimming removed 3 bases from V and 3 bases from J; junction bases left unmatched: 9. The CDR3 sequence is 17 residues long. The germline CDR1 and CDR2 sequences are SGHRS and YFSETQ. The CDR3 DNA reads TGCGCCAGCAGCTACTCCGGGACAGGGACGTCTAATGAAAAACTGTTTTTT. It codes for CASSYSGTGTSNEKLFF.

The CDR3 spells CASSPGPSSSYNEQFF. In DNA form, the CDR3 reads TGCGCCAGCAGCCCGGGTCCTTCGAGCTCCTACAATGAGCAGTTCTTC. The chain is built from TRBV5-1 and TRBJ2-1; the D is unclear. V was pared by 4 bases and J by 0 bases, with 14 bases between. Germline V gene data show CDR1 as SGHRS and CDR2 as YFSETQ. CDR3 length: 16 amino acids.

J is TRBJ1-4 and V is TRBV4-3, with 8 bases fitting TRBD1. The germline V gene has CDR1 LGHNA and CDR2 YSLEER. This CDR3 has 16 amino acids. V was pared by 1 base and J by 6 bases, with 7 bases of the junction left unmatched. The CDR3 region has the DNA TGCGCCAGCAGCCAAGCCGAACAGGGGGAGGATGAAAAACTGTTTTTT. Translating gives CASSQAEQGEDEKLFF.

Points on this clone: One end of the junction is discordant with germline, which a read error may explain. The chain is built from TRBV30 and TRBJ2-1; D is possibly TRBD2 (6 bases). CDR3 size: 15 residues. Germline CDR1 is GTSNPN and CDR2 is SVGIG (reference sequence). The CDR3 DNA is TGTGCCCGGAGTGTACGGCTAGCGTCCGACAATGAGCAGTTCTTC. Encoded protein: CARSVRLASDNEQFF.

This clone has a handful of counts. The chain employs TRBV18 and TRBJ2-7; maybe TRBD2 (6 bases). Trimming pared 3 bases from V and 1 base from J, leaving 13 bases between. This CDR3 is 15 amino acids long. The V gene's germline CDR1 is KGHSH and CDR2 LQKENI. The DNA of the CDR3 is TGTGCCAGCTCACCGATGCACGCGGGGTCCTACGAGCAGTACTTC. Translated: CASSPMHAGSYEQYF. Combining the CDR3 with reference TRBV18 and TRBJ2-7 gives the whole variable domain NAGVMQNPRHLVRRRGQEARLRCSPMKGHSHVYWYRQLPEEGLKFMVYLQKENIIDESGMPKERFSAEFPKEGPSILRIQQVVRGDSAAYFCASSPMHAGSYEQYFGPGTRLTVT.

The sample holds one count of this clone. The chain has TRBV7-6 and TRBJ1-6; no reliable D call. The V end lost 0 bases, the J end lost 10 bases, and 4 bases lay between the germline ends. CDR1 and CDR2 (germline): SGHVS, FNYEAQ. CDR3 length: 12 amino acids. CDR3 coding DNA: TGTGCCAGCAGCTTAGCCGGGTCACCCCTCCACTTT. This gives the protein CASSLAGSPLHF.

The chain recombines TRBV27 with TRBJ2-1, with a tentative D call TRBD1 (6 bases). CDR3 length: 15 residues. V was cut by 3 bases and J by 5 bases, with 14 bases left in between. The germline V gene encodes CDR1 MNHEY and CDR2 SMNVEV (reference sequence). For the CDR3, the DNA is TGTGCCAGCAGTTTCAGGGGAGTGAGGAACAATGAGCAGTTCTTC. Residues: CASSFRGVRNNEQFF.

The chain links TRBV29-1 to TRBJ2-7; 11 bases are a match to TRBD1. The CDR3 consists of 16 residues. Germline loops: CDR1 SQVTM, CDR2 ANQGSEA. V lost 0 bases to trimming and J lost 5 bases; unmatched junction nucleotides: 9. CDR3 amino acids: CSVEDRTGGPLDEQYF. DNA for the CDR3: TGCAGCGTTGAAGATCGGACAGGGGGCCCTCTCGACGAGCAGTACTTC.

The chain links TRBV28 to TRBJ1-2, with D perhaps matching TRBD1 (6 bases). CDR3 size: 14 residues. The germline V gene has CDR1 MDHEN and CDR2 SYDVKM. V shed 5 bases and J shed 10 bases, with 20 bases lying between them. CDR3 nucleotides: TGTGCCAGCAGTCAGGAAGACAGGCTAGGGGTCTACACCTTC. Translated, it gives CASSQEDRLGVYTF.

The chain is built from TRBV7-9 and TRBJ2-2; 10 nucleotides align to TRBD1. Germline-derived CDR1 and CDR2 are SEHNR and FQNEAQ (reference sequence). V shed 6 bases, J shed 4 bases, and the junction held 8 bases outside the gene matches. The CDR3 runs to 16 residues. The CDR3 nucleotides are TGTGCCAGCAGTCGACAAGGGACAGGGGCCACCGGGGAGCTGTTTTTT. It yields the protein CASSRQGTGATGELFF.

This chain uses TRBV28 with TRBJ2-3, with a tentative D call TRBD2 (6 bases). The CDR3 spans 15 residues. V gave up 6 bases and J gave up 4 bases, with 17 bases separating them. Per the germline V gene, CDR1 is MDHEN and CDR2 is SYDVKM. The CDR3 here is CASSYSAGTPDTQYF. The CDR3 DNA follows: TGTGCCAGCAGCTATTCTGCGGGGACTCCAGATACGCAGTATTTT.

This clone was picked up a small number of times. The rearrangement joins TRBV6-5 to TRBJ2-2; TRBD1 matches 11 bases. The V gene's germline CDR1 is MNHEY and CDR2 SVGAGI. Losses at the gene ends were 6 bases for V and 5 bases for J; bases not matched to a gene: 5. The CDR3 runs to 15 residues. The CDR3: CASRFRDRGTGELFF. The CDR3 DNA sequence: TGTGCCAGCAGATTCCGGGACAGGGGGACCGGGGAGCTGTTTTTT.

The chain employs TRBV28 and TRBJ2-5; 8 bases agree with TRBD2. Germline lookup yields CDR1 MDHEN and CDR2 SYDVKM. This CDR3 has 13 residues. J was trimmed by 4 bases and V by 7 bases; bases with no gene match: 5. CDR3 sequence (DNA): TGTGCCAGCACCCCGGGGGGGAGAGAGACCCAGTACTTC. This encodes CASTPGGRETQYF.

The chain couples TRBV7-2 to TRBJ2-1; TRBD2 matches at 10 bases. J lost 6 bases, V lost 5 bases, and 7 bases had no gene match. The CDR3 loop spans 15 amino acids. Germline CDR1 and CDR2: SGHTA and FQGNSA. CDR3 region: CASSASSGSLNEQFF. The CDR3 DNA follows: TGTGCCAGCAGCGCGTCTAGCGGGAGTCTCAATGAGCAGTTCTTC. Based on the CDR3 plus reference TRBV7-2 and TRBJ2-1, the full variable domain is GAGVSQSPSNKVTEKGKDVELRCDPISGHTALYWYRQSLGQGLEFLIYFQGNSAPDKSGLPSDRFSAERTGGSVSTLTIQRTQQEDSAVYLCASSASSGSLNEQFFGPGTRLTVL.

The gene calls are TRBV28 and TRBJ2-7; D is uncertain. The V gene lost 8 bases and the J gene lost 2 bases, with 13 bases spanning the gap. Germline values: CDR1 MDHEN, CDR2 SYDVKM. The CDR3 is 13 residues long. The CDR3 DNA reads TGTGCCAGCCAGTTGGAGATTACCTACGAGCAGTACTTC. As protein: CASQLEITYEQYF.

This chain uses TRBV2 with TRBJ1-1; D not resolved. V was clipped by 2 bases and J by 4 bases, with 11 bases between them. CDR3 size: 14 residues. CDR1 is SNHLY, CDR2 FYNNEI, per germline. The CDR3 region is CASSEFLEGTEAFF. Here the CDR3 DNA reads TGTGCCAGCAGTGAATTTTTGGAGGGCACTGAAGCTTTCTTT.